This T cell receptor (beta chain) was identified in a study of T cells in Graves' hyperthyroidism and ophthalmopathy (dated 2019 in TCRdb). Background on the whole study: Peripheral blood samples were taken at the time of initial diagnosis, prior to any treatment. Whether ophthalmopathy could be predicted prospectively was tested in an independent validation cohort made up of 18 to 20 hyperthyroidism patients plus 17 patients who later progressed to ophthalmopathy. Following sampling, methimazole starting at 30 mg daily was given to hyperthyroidism patients, and high-dose intravenous methylprednisolone was given to ophthalmopathy patients. In addition, the study compared T-cell repertoires in thyroid tissue and in blood from five to seven Graves' hyperthyroidism patients. TCR Vbeta CDR3 sequencing of roughly 140 peripheral blood samples (approximately 44 ophthalmopathy, 75 hyperthyroidism and approximately 17 progressor patients) is reported in the paper. The 100 or so discovery patients were divided at random into training and test sets in a 7:3 ratio. To identify TCR V-J signatures that set the groups apart, the researchers used a discovery cohort of 100 patients, made up of approximately 43 with Graves' ophthalmopathy and 57 with stable Graves' hyperthyroidism.

Paper-wide results and their limitations: In validation, the model predicted progression to ophthalmopathy with 60% to 71% sensitivity and around 72% specificity, a median of approximately 6.5 months before onset. In cross-validation, a model built on a 13 V-J signature told ophthalmopathy apart from stable hyperthyroidism with just under 90% sensitivity and about 81% specificity, and in testing the same model reached 80%/75%. Sample size was not statistically predetermined, and blinding of investigators to group allocation was not performed. Most expanded thyroid clonotypes (frequency above 0.001) were also found in blood, which suggests that blood repertoires may mirror thyroid immune responses.

Note on this clonotype: There is no known antigen for this receptor. Base quality data are lacking; no much larger clone is found one base away.

Amplification of TCR beta CDR3 regions was carried out from RNA transcripts. A first-round RT-PCR of the TCR CDR3 used the HTBI primer set with the Qiagen OneStep RT-PCR kit. Libraries were constructed in a second round of multiplex PCR, after which size selection and purification were carried out. Libraries were sequenced paired-end with 100 bp reads on an Illumina HiSeq2000. The original pipeline was this. SOAPnuke was used to process the raw data, throwing out any read that contained adapters or uncalled bases, had a mean Phred below 15, or lacked an exact constant-primer or identifier match. COPE v1.2.5 was used to merge high-quality paired reads, and clonotypes were defined as unique nucleotide sequences. MiTCR v1.1 was used to align clonotypes to the IMGT TRBV, TRBD and TRBJ reference segments. The analysis was restricted to V-J combinations with a frequency above 0.0001, which together covered about 99% of the repertoires. A TCS score was defined as the ratio between F50 (clonal expansion) and ExV (chaos), using BLOSUM62-based TCRdist between CDR3 peptides within each V-J. Welch's t-statistics and random forest reduced several hundred V-J features to 10 to 15, which were used in a naive Bayes classifier (R e1071). TCRdb trimmed public reads at Q25 via fastp, called clones via MiXCR and kept in-frame beta chains. Each entry merges the rows of one CDR3 protein and shows their most common DNA and genes. The V and J calls here are based on TCRdb, not the publication. This sample lists around 200,000 distinct CDR3 sequences; around 17% were detected once. In total, the top ten clones hold 35% to 50% of the sample.

Stable Graves' hyperthyroidism was defined as the absence of progression to ophthalmopathy over 18 months of follow-up. Hyperthyroidism patients were newly diagnosed, with disease duration under 2 months, and aged 18 to 65 years. The study excluded patients with uncontrolled infections, other autoimmune diseases, pregnancy or lactation. Diagnoses were established on the basis of clinical symptoms, serum thyroxine and TRAb, thyroid ultrasound, and orbital computed tomography. Ficoll-Paque density gradient centrifugation was used to isolate PBMCs from 8.5 to 10 ml of fresh peripheral blood. Total RNA was extracted with Trizol reagent, and quality was checked on an Agilent 2100 Bioanalyzer. The TCR originated in a man aged 35 to 55 with Graves' hyperthyroidism. What was sequenced was blood.

The nucleotide sequence reads as follows: TGTGCCAGTAGTATAAAGGGGGGCCTAGCCAAAAACATTCAGTACTTC. This gives the protein CASSIKGGLAKNIQYF. The sequence is built from TRBV19 and TRBJ2-4; the D segment may tentatively be TRBD1 or TRBD2, each giving 6 matched bases. The germline V gene (reference sequence) sets CDR1 to LNHDA and CDR2 to SQIVND. Taken from cysteine to phenylalanine, the CDR3 has 16 residues. This entry keeps only the CDR3 DNA: 48 bases, framed from base 1. The junction shows trimming of 2 bases on V and 0 bases on J, plus 11 bases between the germline ends.